The 19 T cell receptor beta chains given below trace back to one sample, sequenced in a study of T cell responses to AZD1222 COVID-19 vaccine. Produced via immunoSEQ multiplex PCR; TCRdb's table is partial and in-frame only. Of approximately 120,000 clones listed, over 75% are singletons. This material consisted of peripheral blood, taken on day 0 of AZD1222 vaccination. The receptors were sampled from an adult in good health.

The rearrangement uses TRBV9 and TRBJ2-2, with D unclear. Germline CDR1 SGDLS, CDR2 YYNGEE. The CDR3 loop spans 14 amino acids. The V end lost 4 bases, the J end lost 1 base, and 8 bases lay between the germline ends. The chain's CDR3 is CASSLSGNTGELFF. CDR3 bases: TGTGCCAGCAGCCTTAGTGGGAACACCGGGGAGCTGTTTTTT.

The chain carries TRBV24-1 and TRBJ1-6; a weak D match, TRBD1 (5 bases). Trimming stripped 3 bases from V and 6 bases from J, with 11 bases between. The CDR3 runs 15 residues. Germline CDR1 reads KGHDR; CDR2 reads SFDVKD. The CDR3 DNA reads TGTGCCACCAGTGATGGACGAGACAGTAATTCACCCCTCCACTTT. Translation: CATSDGRDSNSPLHF.

The chain is built from TRBV21-1 and TRBJ1-5. TRBV21-1 is assigned pseudogene status. This CDR3 has 16 amino acids. CDR3 bases: TGTGCCAGCAATCCTGCGGGGCCCCCCGCCGGTCAGCCCCAGCATTTT. Encoded protein: CASNPAGPPAGQPQHF.

The chain combines TRBV27 with TRBJ2-7; 12 nucleotides align to TRBD1. This CDR3 region has 14 residues. Germline V CDR1 and CDR2: MNHEY, SMNVEV (reference sequence). With V trimmed by 3 bases and J by 5 bases, 2 bases remained unmatched. The CDR3 sequence is CASSFGTGGNEQYF. The CDR3 DNA reads as TGTGCCAGCAGTTTTGGGACAGGGGGCAACGAGCAGTACTTC.

The rearrangement joins TRBV5-1 to TRBJ1-2; D is unclear. The germline gives CDR1 SGHRS, CDR2 YFSETQ. This CDR3 is 14 amino acids long. Trimming removed 0 bases from V and 8 bases from J, with 14 bases in between. The DNA for the CDR3 is TGCGCCAGCAGCTTGGAGGGTCATGGGCCGGGCTACACCTTC. Its protein product is CASSLEGHGPGYTF. Supplemented by reference TRBV5-1 and TRBJ1-2, the full variable domain reads KAGVTQTPRYLIKTRGQQVTLSCSPISGHRSVSWYQQTPGQGLQFLFEYFSETQRNKGNFPGRFSGRQFSNSRSEMNVSTLELGDSALYLCASSLEGHGPGYTFGSGTRLTVV.

This rearrangement joins TRBV5-1 to TRBJ1-1; 7 bases line up with TRBD1. Trimming removed 2 bases from V and 4 bases from J; junction bases left unmatched: 5. This CDR3 is 14 amino acids long. Germline CDR1 is SGHRS and CDR2 is YFSETQ. CDR3 amino acids: CASSFRQGGTEAFF. CDR3 DNA: TGCGCCAGCAGCTTTAGACAGGGCGGCACTGAAGCTTTCTTT. Filled out from reference TRBV5-1 and TRBJ1-1, the complete variable domain reads KAGVTQTPRYLIKTRGQQVTLSCSPISGHRSVSWYQQTPGQGLQFLFEYFSETQRNKGNFPGRFSGRQFSNSRSEMNVSTLELGDSALYLCASSFRQGGTEAFFGQGTRLTVV.

With regard to this clone: Other nucleotide sequences in the sample specify the same CDR3. The chain joins TRBV5-6 to TRBJ2-1; D remains ambiguous. CDR1 is SGHDT, CDR2 YYEEEE, per germline. V dropped 2 bases and J dropped 7 bases, with 4 bases sitting between them. This CDR3 contains 11 residues. CDR3 sequence: CASSLANEQFF. CDR3 DNA: TGTGCCAGCAGCTTAGCTAATGAGCAGTTCTTC.

V usage is TRBV28 and J usage is TRBJ1-6; possibly TRBD1 for D (5 bases). The CDR3 consists of 16 residues. The germline CDR1 and CDR2 sequences are MDHEN and SYDVKM. Trimming took 5 bases from V and 7 from J, leaving 18 bases between them. In DNA form, the CDR3 reads TGTGCCAGCAGTCCAGGGTTGAGGGGTGGAAATTCACCCCTCCACTTT. Translation gives CASSPGLRGGNSPLHF. Variable domain in full (rest from reference TRBV28 and TRBJ1-6): DVKVTQSSRYLVKRTGEKVFLECVQDMDHENMFWYRQDPGLGLRLIYFSYDVKMKEKGDIPEGYSVSREKKERFSLILESASTNQTSMYLCASSPGLRGGNSPLHFGNGTRLTVT.

The chain joins TRBV5-4 to TRBJ2-7; D may correspond to TRBD1 or TRBD2 (6 bases each). Germline lookup yields CDR1 SGHNT and CDR2 YYREEE (reference sequence). The CDR3 is made up of 15 amino acids. The V end was cut by 2 bases, the J end by 5 bases, with 17 bases between. CDR3 sequence (DNA): TGTGCCAGCAGCTTCACGGGACACGGGGGCCACGAGCAGTACTTC. Amino acids: CASSFTGHGGHEQYF.

This chain uses TRBV11-3 with TRBJ1-6; D is possibly TRBD1 (5 bases). This CDR3 contains 16 residues. CDR1 and CDR2 from the germline V gene are SGHNT and YENEEA. V was clipped by 2 bases and J by 7 bases, with 15 bases between them. The DNA of the CDR3 is TGTGCCAGCAGCTTATTGTGGGACCGGCGGAATTCACCCCTCCACTTT. This sequence encodes CASSLLWDRRNSPLHF.

The chain uses TRBV5-4 and TRBJ2-1; 11 bases map to TRBD2. Germline V gene sequence: CDR1 SGHNT, CDR2 YYREEE (reference sequence). The CDR3 extends over 12 amino acids. V was clipped by 3 bases and J by 14 bases; unmatched bases: 4. CDR3 amino acids: CASSSLAGEEFF. The DNA of the CDR3 is TGTGCCAGCAGCTCACTAGCGGGGGAGGAGTTCTTC.

The chain joins TRBV28 to TRBJ1-1, with 9 bases aligning to TRBD1. With V trimmed by 8 bases and J by 2 bases, 6 bases remained unmatched. The CDR3 consists of 14 residues. Germline V gene data show CDR1 as MDHEN and CDR2 as SYDVKM. CDR3 DNA sequence: TGTGCCAGCGTGGACAGGGGACCAAACACTGAAGCTTTCTTT. Protein sequence: CASVDRGPNTEAFF.

The chain carries TRBV29-1 and TRBJ1-1; TRBD1 might be the D (5 bases). Per germline, CDR1 SQVTM and CDR2 ANQGSEA. The CDR3 contains 12 residues. The V end was cut by 6 bases, the J end by 1 base, with 9 bases between. The CDR3: CSVIRGNTEAFF. As DNA, the CDR3 is TGCAGCGTGATTAGGGGGAACACTGAAGCTTTCTTT.

This chain uses TRBV6-1 with TRBJ2-5, with D possibly TRBD1 on 6 matching bases. The CDR3 has 14 amino acids. Trimming removed 1 base at V and 5 bases at J, with 11 bases between. Germline loops: CDR1 MNHNS, CDR2 SASEGT. The CDR3 nucleotides read TGTGCCAGCAGTGAAGACAGGGTTCGGGAGACCCAGTACTTC. Translation gives CASSEDRVRETQYF.

The CDR3 DNA reads as TGTGCCAGCAGTACAGGACAGGGGTATTCACCCCTCCACTTT. Amino acid sequence: CASSTGQGYSPLHF. The V and J genes are TRBV28 and TRBJ1-6, with 9 bases lining up with TRBD1. CDR3 length equals 14 residues. Germline V gene lookup returns CDR1 MDHEN and CDR2 SYDVKM. Unmatched junction bases numbered 4, after V lost 5 bases and J lost 8 bases.

This rearrangement joins TRBV7-8 to TRBJ1-3; 9 bases agree with TRBD1. CDR1 and CDR2 (germline): SGHVS, FQNEAQ. V was pared by 5 bases and J by 0 bases, with 5 bases of the junction left unmatched. CDR3 length: 16 residues. The CDR3 DNA follows: TGTGCCAGCAGCCCGTGGACAGGGGCCTCTGGAAACACCATATATTTT. Its protein product is CASSPWTGASGNTIYF.

V gene TRBV15 combines with J gene TRBJ1-1, with D uncertain. With 2 bases removed from V and 1 base from J, the gap between germline ends came to 8 bases. The CDR3 runs to 14 residues. Germline CDR1 reads LNHNV; CDR2 reads YYDKDF (reference sequence). The CDR3 bases are TGTGCCACCAGCAGACCAGGTACGAACACTGAAGCTTTCTTT. It encodes CATSRPGTNTEAFF.

This chain's CDR3 is CASSLETGELFF. CDR3 nucleotide sequence: TGTGCCAGCAGCTTAGAAACCGGGGAGCTGTTTTTT. This rearrangement joins TRBV11-2 to TRBJ2-2; no firm D call. The length of the CDR3 is 12 residues. With 0 bases removed from V and 5 bases from J, the gap between germline ends came to 1 base. Germline V CDR1 and CDR2: SGHAT, FQNNGV.

This chain connects TRBV5-6 to TRBJ2-7; D gene ambiguous. The germline CDR1 and CDR2 sequences are SGHDT and YYEEEE. Trimming took off 3 bases at V and 2 bases at J, with 6 bases between the two ends. CDR3 length: 12 amino acids. CDR3 protein: CASSSDTYEQYF. The CDR3 DNA sequence: TGTGCCAGCAGCTCAGATACCTACGAGCAGTACTTC.